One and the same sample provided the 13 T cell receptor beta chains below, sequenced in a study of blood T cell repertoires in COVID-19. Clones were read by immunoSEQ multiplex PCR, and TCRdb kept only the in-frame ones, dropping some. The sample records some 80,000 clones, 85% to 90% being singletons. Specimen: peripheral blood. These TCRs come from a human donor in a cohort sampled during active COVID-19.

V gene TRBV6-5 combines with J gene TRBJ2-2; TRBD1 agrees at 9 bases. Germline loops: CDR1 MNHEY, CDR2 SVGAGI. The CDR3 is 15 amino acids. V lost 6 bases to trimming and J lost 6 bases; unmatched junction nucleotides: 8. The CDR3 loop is CASSGQGLGAGELFF. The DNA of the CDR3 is TGTGCCAGCAGCGGACAGGGGTTAGGGGCCGGGGAGCTGTTTTTT.

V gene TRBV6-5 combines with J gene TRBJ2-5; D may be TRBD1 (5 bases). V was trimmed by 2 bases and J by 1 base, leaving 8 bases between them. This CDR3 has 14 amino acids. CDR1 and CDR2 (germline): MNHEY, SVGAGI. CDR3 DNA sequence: TGTGCCAGCAGTTACGGTACAGGCCAAGAGACCCAGTACTTC. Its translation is CASSYGTGQETQYF.

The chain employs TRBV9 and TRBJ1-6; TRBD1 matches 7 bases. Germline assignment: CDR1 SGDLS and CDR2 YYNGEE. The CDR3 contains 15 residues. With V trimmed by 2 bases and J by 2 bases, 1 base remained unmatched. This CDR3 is CASSVDRTYNSPLHF. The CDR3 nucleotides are TGTGCCAGCAGCGTGGACAGGACCTATAATTCACCCCTCCACTTT.

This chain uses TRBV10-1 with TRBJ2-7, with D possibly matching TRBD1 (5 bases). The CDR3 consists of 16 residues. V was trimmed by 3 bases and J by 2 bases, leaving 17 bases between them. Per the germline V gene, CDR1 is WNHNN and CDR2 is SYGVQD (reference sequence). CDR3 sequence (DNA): TGCGCCAGCAGTGACCTAGACAGACCTTCCCCCTACGAGCAGTACTTC. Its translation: CASSDLDRPSPYEQYF.

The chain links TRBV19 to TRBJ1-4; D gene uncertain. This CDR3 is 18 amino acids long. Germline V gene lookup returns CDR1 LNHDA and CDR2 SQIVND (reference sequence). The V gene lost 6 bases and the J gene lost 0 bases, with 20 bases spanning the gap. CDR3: CASSLRAERMPTNEKLFF. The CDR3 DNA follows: TGTGCCAGTAGCCTTAGAGCGGAGCGGATGCCAACTAATGAAAAACTGTTTTTT.

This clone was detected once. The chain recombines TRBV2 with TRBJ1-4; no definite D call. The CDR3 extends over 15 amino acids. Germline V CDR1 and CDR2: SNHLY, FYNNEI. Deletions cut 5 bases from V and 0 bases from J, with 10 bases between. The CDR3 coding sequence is TGTGCCAGCAGTCGGGGTGGGGCAACTAATGAAAAACTGTTTTTT. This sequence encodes CASSRGGATNEKLFF.

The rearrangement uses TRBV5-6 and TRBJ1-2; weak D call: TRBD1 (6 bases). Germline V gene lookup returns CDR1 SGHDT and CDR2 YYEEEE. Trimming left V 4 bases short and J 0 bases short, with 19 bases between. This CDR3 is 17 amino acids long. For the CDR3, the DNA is TGTGCCAGCAGCACCCGACAGGACTTACACACTAACTATGGCTACACCTTC. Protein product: CASSTRQDLHTNYGYTF.

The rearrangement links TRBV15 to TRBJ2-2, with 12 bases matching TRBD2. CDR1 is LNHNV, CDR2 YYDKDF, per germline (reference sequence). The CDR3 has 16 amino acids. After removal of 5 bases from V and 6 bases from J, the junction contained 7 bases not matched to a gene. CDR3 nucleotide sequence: TGTGCCACCAGCTGGGGACTAGCGGGTCGGGCCGGGGAGCTGTTTTTT. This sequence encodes CATSWGLAGRAGELFF.

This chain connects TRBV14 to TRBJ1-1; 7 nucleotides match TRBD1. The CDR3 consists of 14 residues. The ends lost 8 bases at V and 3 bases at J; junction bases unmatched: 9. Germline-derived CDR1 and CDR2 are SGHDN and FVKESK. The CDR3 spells CASSRQGFDTEAFF. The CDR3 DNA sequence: TGTGCCAGCTCCCGACAGGGATTTGACACTGAAGCTTTCTTT.

In DNA form, the CDR3 reads TGTGCCAGCAGCCAAGAATTAGCGGGAGCGGAGACCCAGTACTTC. Translation: CASSQELAGAETQYF. The gene calls are TRBV3-1 (or the pseudogene TRBV3-2) and TRBJ2-5, with 9 positions matching TRBD2. The CDR3 contains 15 residues. The V segment lost 0 bases and the J segment 5 bases; nucleotides outside the gene matches: 4. CDR1 and CDR2 (germline): LGHDT, YNNKEL (reference sequence).

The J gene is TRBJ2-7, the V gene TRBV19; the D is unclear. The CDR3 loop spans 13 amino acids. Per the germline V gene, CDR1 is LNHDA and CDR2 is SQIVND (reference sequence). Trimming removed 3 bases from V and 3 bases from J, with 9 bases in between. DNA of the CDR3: TGTGCCAGTAGTATCAAAAGCCTCTACGAGCAGTACTTC. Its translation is CASSIKSLYEQYF.

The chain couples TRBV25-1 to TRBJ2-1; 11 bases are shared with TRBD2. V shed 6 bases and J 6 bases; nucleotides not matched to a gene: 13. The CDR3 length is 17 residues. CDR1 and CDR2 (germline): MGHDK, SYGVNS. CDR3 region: CASRPTASGRNRNEQFF. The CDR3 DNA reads TGTGCCAGCAGACCCACCGCTAGCGGGAGGAACCGCAATGAGCAGTTCTTC.

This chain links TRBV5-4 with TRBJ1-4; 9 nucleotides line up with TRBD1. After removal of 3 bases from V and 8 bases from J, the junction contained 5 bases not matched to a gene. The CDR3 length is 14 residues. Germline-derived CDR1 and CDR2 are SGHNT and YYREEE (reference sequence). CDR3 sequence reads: CASSYRDRDEKLFF. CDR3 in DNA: TGTGCCAGCAGCTACCGGGACAGGGACGAAAAACTGTTTTTT.